A selection of T cell receptor beta chains follows, all from one sample in a study of CD8 T cells in ankylosing spondylitis. TCRdb processed the 5' RACE reads anew with MiXCR; each CDR3 protein has one entry. Of approximately 350,000 distinct CDR3 sequences in the sample, approximately 22% were seen once. Sequenced material: blood, either unsorted or a sorted T cell fraction (not recorded which). These receptors all come from a male donor with ankylosing spondylitis or in good health (not recorded which). Each CDR3 is given without its conserved first and last residue. Clone size is stated in some rows and not others, as once, few, many or a class when expanded.

v_call	clone_size	j_call	cdr3_aa
TRBV28	.	TRBJ2-3	ASRPVASGEITDTQY
TRBV2	few	TRBJ2-7	ASRDRVYEQY
TRBV7-9	.	TRBJ2-5	ASSLIEETQY
TRBV2	.	TRBJ2-2	ASTGTSNTGELF
TRBV29-1	.	TRBJ2-7	SVLGRSSYKQY
TRBV5-1	few	TRBJ2-3	ASSYERGSDTLY
TRBV6-1	.	TRBJ1-1	ASSPSGANTEAF
TRBV28	.	TRBJ2-2	ASSMLSSSGELF
TRBV6-5	few	TRBJ2-1	ASSYPGAGDEQF
TRBV10-2	.	TRBJ2-7	ASSEMDRGLYEQY
TRBV20-1	few	TRBJ2-2	SALWAGEYTGELF
TRBV25-1	.	TRBJ2-3	ASGGTFSTDTQY
TRBV20-1	few	TRBJ2-2	SASPEGGSNTGELF
TRBV11-2	.	TRBJ2-1	ASSLDLSGGRYSSYNEQF
TRBV6-1	.	TRBJ2-1	ASRPTGPTNEQF
TRBV29-1	.	TRBJ2-1	SAEEYNEQF
TRBV12-3/TRBV12-4	few	TRBJ2-5	ASTGGGAWETQY
TRBV24-1	.	TRBJ2-1	ATSDWGGYNEQF
TRBV10-1	few	TRBJ2-2	ASSGGNTGELF
TRBV3-1	few	TRBJ2-7	ASSQDGPGGFYEQY
TRBV19	.	TRBJ2-7	ASSIGPEYSEDEQY
TRBV6-5	.	TRBJ2-7	ASSYSSGWPSYEQY
TRBV11-2	.	TRBJ2-7	ASSFDDRSSYEQY
TRBV27	.	TRBJ2-7	ASSLWGASNEQY
TRBV28	few	TRBJ2-1	ASSLRSYSRDRAYNEQF
TRBV5-1	few	TRBJ2-7	ASSFAQEQY
TRBV4-1	once	TRBJ2-7	ASSPMDGNYEQY
TRBV7-2	few	TRBJ2-1	ASRRLGDNEQF
TRBV15	.	TRBJ2-4	ATSERTGENIQY
TRBV27	.	TRBJ2-1	ASKPLPGTGTDEQF
TRBV2	few	TRBJ2-7	ASSDTSGTINSYEQY
TRBV3-1	.	TRBJ2-7	ASSLNPRGLYEQY
TRBV29-1	.	TRBJ2-5	SVDDGTSYQETQY
TRBV29-1	.	TRBJ2-2	SVRDTGELF
TRBV12-3/TRBV12-4	few	TRBJ1-2	ASSLARAGYT
TRBV10-2	many	TRBJ2-1	ASSETGAYNEQF
TRBV12-3/TRBV12-4	.	TRBJ2-1	ASSWGGEGNEQF
TRBV30	few	TRBJ2-1	AWSVAVGGVSYNEQF
TRBV7-3	few	TRBJ2-3	ASSLTWGYTDTQY
TRBV12-3/TRBV12-4	.	TRBJ2-1	ASSFGGGVLMNEQF
TRBV20-1	.	TRBJ2-3	SARGETGPRPTDTQY
TRBV4-2	.	TRBJ2-1	ASSQGSYSSYNEQF
TRBV29-1	few	TRBJ1-1	SVLREVNTEAF
TRBV9	.	TRBJ2-2	ASSRENTGELF
TRBV10-2	few	TRBJ1-6	ASSASDVNSPLH
TRBV12-3/TRBV12-4	.	TRBJ2-7	ASSPHPTSAYEQY
TRBV27	.	TRBJ2-4	ASRQGVNIQY
TRBV7-6	few	TRBJ2-1	ASSSIVGGEYNEQF
TRBV7-9	few	TRBJ1-5	ASSTGDSSNQPQH
TRBV20-1	few	TRBJ2-3	SAEGLEAQY
TRBV29-1	.	TRBJ2-1	SVEGLESSYNEQF
TRBV29-1	.	TRBJ2-7	SVEAGQDAYEQY
TRBV28	.	TRBJ1-4	ASSRTATNEKLF
TRBV7-9	few	TRBJ1-1	ATRRGLTEAF
TRBV12-3/TRBV12-4	few	TRBJ1-3	ASTQNLLAAIY
TRBV6-5	few	TRBJ1-2	ASSYSSPGYGYT
TRBV3-1	.	TRBJ1-2	ASSHSDKWWGYT